Listed here are 8 T cell receptor beta chains from one sample, sequenced in a study of blood T cell repertoires in COVID-19. Profiling relied on immunoSEQ multiplex PCR, and the TCRdb table lists in-frame clones only, not all of them. The repertoire holds approximately 210,000 clones, with under 95% as singletons. The sequenced material came from peripheral blood. These receptors all stem from a man aged 30 to 39 with acute or convalescent COVID-19.

The CDR3 DNA reads TGTGCCAGCAGCTCTGGACAGGGTGGGACCCAGTACTTC. This gives the protein CASSSGQGGTQYF. The rearrangement links TRBV7-3 to TRBJ2-5; 8 nucleotides agree with TRBD1. The trim removed 4 bases at V and 7 bases at J, leaving 5 bases unmatched. The germline gives CDR1 SGHTA, CDR2 FQGTGA. The CDR3 is made up of 13 amino acids.

CDR3 residues: CAWSKQGKGNQPQHF. CDR3 sequence (DNA): TGTGCCTGGAGTAAACAGGGGAAAGGCAATCAGCCCCAGCATTTT. The rearrangement links TRBV30 to TRBJ1-5; TRBD1 aligns across 7 bases. CDR1 and CDR2 (germline): GTSNPN, SVGIG (reference sequence). The length of the CDR3 is 15 residues. With 2 bases clipped from V and 2 bases from J, the junction kept 6 bases outside the gene matches.

The chain combines TRBV5-1 with TRBJ2-1; 13 positions match TRBD2. V gave up 10 bases and J gave up 0 bases; unmatched junction bases: 7. In germline, CDR1 is SGHRS, CDR2 YFSETQ. CDR3 length: 16 amino acids. The CDR3 loop reads CASRTSGGDSYNEQFF. The CDR3 DNA sequence: TGCGCCTCCCGGACTAGCGGGGGTGACTCCTACAATGAGCAGTTCTTC. Full variable domain (remainder filled in from reference TRBV5-1 and TRBJ2-1): KAGVTQTPRYLIKTRGQQVTLSCSPISGHRSVSWYQQTPGQGLQFLFEYFSETQRNKGNFPGRFSGRQFSNSRSEMNVSTLELGDSALYLCASRTSGGDSYNEQFFGPGTRLTVL.

The gene calls are TRBV7-9 and TRBJ2-7; tentative D call: TRBD2 (5 bases). V was pared by 4 bases and J by 3 bases, with 16 bases between. Germline CDR1 and CDR2: SEHNR and FQNEAQ (reference sequence). The CDR3 covers 15 residues. The CDR3 protein is CASSSEMDFYYEQYF. CDR3 DNA sequence: TGTGCCAGCAGCTCCGAAATGGACTTCTACTACGAGCAGTACTTC.

The V gene is TRBV4-2, the J gene TRBJ2-7; 8 bases agree with TRBD2. Germline CDR1 is LGHNA and CDR2 is YNFKEQ. V dropped 3 bases and J dropped 5; count of bases not matched to a gene: 6. The length of the CDR3 is 14 residues. This CDR3 reads CASSQGLEGDEQYF. CDR3 DNA sequence: TGTGCCAGCAGCCAGGGACTAGAAGGGGACGAGCAGTACTTC.

The genes are TRBV29-1 and TRBJ2-1; TRBD1 might be the D (6 bases). Trimming stripped 1 base from V and 9 bases from J, with 16 bases between. The CDR3 is 14 residues long. The V gene's germline CDR1 is SQVTM and CDR2 ANQGSEA. CDR3 sequence: CSVEGQGHRGEQFF. The DNA for the CDR3 is TGCAGCGTTGAAGGGCAGGGGCATCGAGGTGAGCAGTTCTTC.

This clone was seen just once. V gene TRBV28 combines with J gene TRBJ1-5; TRBD1 agrees at 10 bases. There are 14 residues in the CDR3. The germline gives CDR1 MDHEN, CDR2 SYDVKM. V shed 8 bases, J shed 7 bases, and the junction held 8 bases outside the gene matches. Here the CDR3 DNA reads TGTGCCAGCTGGGCCCGACAGGGGGCCCAGCCCCAGCATTTT. Its translation: CASWARQGAQPQHF.

This sequence joins TRBV5-1 and TRBJ2-1, with D unclear. The CDR3 loop spans 14 amino acids. Deletions cut 0 bases from V and 7 bases from J, with 11 bases between. Germline CDR1 reads SGHRS; CDR2 reads YFSETQ. Here the CDR3 DNA reads TGCGCCAGCAGCTTGGAAGCTCGTCAAAATGAGCAGTTCTTC. It codes for CASSLEARQNEQFF.